This record covers a single T cell receptor delta chain. This CDR3 comprises 16 residues. V shed 3 bases and J 0 bases; nucleotides not matched to a gene: 9. The V gene's germline CDR1 is GEAIGNYY and CDR2 EKD. This entry belongs to a study of gamma-delta chains in newborns, infants, children. Looking at the study overall: Innate gammadelta T cells reportedly expand polyclonally right after birth, driven by microbial exposure, per the title.

With CATT, TCRdb re-called clones from the reads. This sample has about 10,000 delta-chain clones, with approximately 10% found just once. The chain is built from TRDV2 and TRDJ1; 7 bases align to TRDD3. The receptor was isolated from a child who was a newborn, infant or young child, either healthy, febrile or measles-vaccinated (not recorded which). What was sequenced was blood. CDR3 amino acids: CACDGLLGTYTDKLIF. The CDR3 DNA reads TGTGCCTGTGACGGCCTACTGGGGACTTACACCGATAAACTCATCTTT.